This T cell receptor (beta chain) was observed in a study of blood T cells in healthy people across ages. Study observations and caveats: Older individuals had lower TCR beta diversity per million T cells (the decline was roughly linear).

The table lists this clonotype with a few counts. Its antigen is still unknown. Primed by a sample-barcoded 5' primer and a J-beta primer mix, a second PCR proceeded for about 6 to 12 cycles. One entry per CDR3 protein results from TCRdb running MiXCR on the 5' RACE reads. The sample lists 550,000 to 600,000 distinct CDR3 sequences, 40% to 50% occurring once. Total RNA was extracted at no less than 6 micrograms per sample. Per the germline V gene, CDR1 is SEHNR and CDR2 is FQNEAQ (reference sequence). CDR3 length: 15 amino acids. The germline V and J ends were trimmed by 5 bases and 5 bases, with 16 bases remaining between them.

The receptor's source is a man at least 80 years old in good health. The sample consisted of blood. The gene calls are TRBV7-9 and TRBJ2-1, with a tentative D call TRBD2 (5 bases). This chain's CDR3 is CASSPDRGRDNEQFF. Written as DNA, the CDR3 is TGTGCCAGCAGCCCCGACCGAGGGCGGGACAATGAGCAGTTCTTC.